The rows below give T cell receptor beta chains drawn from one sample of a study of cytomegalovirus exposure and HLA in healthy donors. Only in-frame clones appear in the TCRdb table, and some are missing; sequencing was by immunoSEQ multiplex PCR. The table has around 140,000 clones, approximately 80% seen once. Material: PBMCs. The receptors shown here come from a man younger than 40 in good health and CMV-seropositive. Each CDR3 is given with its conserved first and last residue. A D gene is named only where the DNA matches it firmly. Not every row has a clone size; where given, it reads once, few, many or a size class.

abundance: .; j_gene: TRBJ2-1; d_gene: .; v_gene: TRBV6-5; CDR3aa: CASSYRGKNEQFF; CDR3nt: TGTGCCAGCAGTTACAGGGGGAAAAATGAGCAGTTCTTC
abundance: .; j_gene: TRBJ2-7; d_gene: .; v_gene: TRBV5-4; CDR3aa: CASSSRSSETYEQYF; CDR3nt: TGTGCCAGCAGCTCCCGCAGTAGCGAGACCTACGAGCAGTACTTC
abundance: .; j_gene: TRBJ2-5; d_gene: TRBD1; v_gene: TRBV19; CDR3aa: CASSGTVRETQYF; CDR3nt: TGTGCCAGTAGTGGGACAGTTAGAGAGACCCAGTACTTC
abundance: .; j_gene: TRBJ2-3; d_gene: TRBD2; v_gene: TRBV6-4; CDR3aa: CASSDKRGDTQYF; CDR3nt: TGTGCCAGCAGTGACAAGCGGGGAGATACGCAGTATTTT
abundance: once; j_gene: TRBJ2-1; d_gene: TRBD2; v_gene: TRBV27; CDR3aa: CASSATPGLAPSNEQFF; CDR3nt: TGTGCCAGCAGCGCCACTCCGGGACTAGCGCCTTCCAATGAGCAGTTCTTC
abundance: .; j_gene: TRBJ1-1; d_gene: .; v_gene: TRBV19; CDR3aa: CASSAYSGFAVTEAFF; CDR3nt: TGTGCCAGTAGTGCCTACTCAGGGTTTGCGGTCACTGAAGCTTTCTTT
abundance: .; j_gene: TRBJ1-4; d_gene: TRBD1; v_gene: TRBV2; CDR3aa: CASSPGGGEKLFF; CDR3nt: TGTGCCAGCAGTCCAGGGGGTGGTGAAAAACTGTTTTTT
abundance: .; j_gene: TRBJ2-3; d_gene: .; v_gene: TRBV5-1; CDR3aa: CASSSLDSTDTQYF; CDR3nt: TGCGCCAGCAGCTCGCTGGACTCCACAGATACGCAGTATTTT
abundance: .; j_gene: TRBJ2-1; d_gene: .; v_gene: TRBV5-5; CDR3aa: CASSFGDTSYNEQFF; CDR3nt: TGTGCCAGCAGCTTCGGGGACACCTCCTACAATGAGCAGTTCTTC
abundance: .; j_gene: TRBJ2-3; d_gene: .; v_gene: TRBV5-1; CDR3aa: CASSLPTARGTDTQYF; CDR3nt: TGCGCCAGCAGCTTGCCGACGGCCCGGGGCACAGATACGCAGTATTTT
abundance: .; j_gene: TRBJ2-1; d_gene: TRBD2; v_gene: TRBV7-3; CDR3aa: CASSSTSGGAGEQFF; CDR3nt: TGTGCCAGCAGCTCGACTAGCGGGGGGGCCGGTGAGCAGTTCTTC
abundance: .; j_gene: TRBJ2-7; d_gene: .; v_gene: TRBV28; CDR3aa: CASSFESYEQYF; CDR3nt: TGTGCCAGCAGTTTTGAGTCTTACGAGCAGTACTTC
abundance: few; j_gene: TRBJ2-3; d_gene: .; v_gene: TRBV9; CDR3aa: CASSAAADTQYF; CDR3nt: TGTGCCAGCAGCGCTGCAGCAGATACGCAGTATTTT
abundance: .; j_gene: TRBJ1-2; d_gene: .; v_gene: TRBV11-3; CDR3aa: CASSLLGLNYGYTF; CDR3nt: TGTGCCAGCAGTCTTTTGGGCCTTAACTATGGCTACACCTTC
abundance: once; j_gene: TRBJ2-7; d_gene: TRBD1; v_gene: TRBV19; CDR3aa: CASSSGTGAYEQYF; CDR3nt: TGTGCCAGTAGTTCCGGGACAGGGGCCTACGAGCAGTACTTC
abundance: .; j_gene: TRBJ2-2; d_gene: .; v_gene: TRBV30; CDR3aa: CAWRTLNTGELFF; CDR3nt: TGTGCCTGGAGAACTTTGAACACCGGGGAGCTGTTTTTT
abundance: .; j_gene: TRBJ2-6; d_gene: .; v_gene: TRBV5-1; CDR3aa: CASSRFPGSGANVLTF; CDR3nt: TGCGCCAGCAGCCGATTTCCGGGATCTGGGGCCAACGTCCTGACTTTC
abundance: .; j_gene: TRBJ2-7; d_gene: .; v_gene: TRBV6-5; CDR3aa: CASMDSPYEQYF; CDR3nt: TGTGCCAGCATGGACAGCCCATACGAGCAGTACTTC
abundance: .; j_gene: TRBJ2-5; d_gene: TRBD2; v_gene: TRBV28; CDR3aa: CASRSTGGGQETQYF; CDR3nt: TGTGCCAGCAGATCGACAGGCGGGGGGCAAGAGACCCAGTACTTC
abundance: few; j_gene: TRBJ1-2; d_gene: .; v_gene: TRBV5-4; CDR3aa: CASSPTGYGYTF; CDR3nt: TGTGCCAGCAGTCCCACAGGGTATGGCTACACCTTC
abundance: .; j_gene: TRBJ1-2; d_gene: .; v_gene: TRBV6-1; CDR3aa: CASSEAHSSSFNYGYTF; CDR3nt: TGTGCCAGCAGTGAAGCACACAGTTCCTCTTTTAACTATGGCTACACCTTC
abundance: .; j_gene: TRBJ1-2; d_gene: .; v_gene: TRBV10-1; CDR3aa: CASRAGAILYGYTF; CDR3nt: TGCGCCAGCAGGGCAGGGGCCATCTTATATGGCTACACCTTC
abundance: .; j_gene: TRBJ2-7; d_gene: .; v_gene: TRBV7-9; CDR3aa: CASSQTAPGYEQYF; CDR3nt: TGTGCCAGCAGTCAAACAGCCCCAGGCTACGAGCAGTACTTC
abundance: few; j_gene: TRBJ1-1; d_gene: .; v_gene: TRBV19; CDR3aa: CASSPRTKTEAFF; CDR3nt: TGTGCCAGTAGTCCCCGGACAAAAACTGAAGCTTTCTTT
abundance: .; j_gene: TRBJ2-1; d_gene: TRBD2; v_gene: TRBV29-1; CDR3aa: CSVEGSESGRAYNEQFF; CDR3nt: TGCAGCGTTGAGGGCAGTGAGAGCGGGAGGGCCTACAATGAGCAGTTCTTC
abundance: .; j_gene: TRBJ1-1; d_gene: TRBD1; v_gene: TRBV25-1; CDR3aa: CASSAAGQGGWTTEAFF; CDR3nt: TGTGCCAGCAGTGCCGCTGGACAGGGAGGTTGGACCACTGAAGCTTTCTTT
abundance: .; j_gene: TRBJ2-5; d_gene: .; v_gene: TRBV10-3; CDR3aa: CAISEGQPQETQYF; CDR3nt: TGTGCCATCAGTGAGGGACAGCCCCAAGAGACCCAGTACTTC
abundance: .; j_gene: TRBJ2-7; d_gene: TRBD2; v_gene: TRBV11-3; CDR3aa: CASSPGGSTYEQYF; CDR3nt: TGTGCCAGCAGCCCCGGGGGGAGTACCTACGAGCAGTACTTC
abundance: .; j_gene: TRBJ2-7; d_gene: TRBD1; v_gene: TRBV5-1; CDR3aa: CASSLIVGTGGSYEQYF; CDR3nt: TGCGCCAGCAGCTTGATCGTGGGGACAGGGGGTTCCTACGAGCAGTACTTC
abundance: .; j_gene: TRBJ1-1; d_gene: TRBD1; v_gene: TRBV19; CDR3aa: CASSIKQGVEAFF; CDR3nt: TGTGCCAGTAGTATCAAACAGGGGGTTGAAGCTTTCTTT
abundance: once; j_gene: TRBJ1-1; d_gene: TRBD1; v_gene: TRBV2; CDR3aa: CASSGQGVAEAFF; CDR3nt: TGTGCCAGCAGTGGACAGGGCGTAGCTGAAGCTTTCTTT
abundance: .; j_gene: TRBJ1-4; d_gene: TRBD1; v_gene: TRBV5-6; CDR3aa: CASSDTGGDEKLFF; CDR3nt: TGTGCCAGCAGTGACACAGGGGGGGATGAAAAACTGTTTTTT
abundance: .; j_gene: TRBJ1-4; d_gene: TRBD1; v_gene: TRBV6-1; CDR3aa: CASIGTGPEKLFF; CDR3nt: TGTGCCAGCATAGGGACAGGGCCTGAAAAACTGTTTTTT
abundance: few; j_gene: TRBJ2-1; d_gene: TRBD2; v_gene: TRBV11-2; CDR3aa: CASSLVAGGSYNEQFF; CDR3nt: TGTGCCAGCAGCTTAGTAGCGGGGGGCTCCTACAATGAGCAGTTCTTC
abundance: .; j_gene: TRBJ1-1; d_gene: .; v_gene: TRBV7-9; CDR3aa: CASSLGVTGTEAFF; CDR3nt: TGTGCCAGCAGCTTAGGGGTAACAGGGACTGAAGCTTTCTTT
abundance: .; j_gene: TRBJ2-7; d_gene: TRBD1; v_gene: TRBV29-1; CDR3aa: CSAGQSTFEQYF; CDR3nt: TGCAGCGCGGGACAGTCAACTTTCGAGCAGTACTTC
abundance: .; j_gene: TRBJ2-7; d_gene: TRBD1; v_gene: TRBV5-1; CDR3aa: CASSERQGFQRVYEQYF; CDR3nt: TGCGCCAGCAGTGAGAGACAGGGGTTTCAACGGGTCTACGAGCAGTACTTC
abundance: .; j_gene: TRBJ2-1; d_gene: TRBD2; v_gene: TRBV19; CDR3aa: CASSWAGASYNEQFF; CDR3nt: TGTGCCAGTAGCTGGGCGGGAGCCTCCTACAATGAGCAGTTCTTC
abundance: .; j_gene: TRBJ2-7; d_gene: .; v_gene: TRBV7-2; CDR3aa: CASRTGIQTYEQYF; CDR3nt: TGTGCCAGCAGGACCGGGATCCAAACTTACGAGCAGTACTTC
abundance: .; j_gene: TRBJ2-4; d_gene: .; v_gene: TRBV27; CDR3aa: CASSTGSLQYF; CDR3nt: TGTGCCAGCAGTACAGGGTCCCTTCAGTACTTC
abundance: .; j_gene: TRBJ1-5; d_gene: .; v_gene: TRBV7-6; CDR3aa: CASSLERGPYSNQPQHF; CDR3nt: TGTGCCAGCAGCTTAGAGCGGGGTCCATATAGCAATCAGCCCCAGCATTTT
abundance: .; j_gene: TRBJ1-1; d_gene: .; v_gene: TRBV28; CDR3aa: CASSQLTESFF; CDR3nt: TGTGCCAGCAGTCAACTGACGGAGTCTTTCTTT
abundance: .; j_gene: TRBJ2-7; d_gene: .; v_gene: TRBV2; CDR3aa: CASSVPPRRGGQYF; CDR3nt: TGTGCCAGCAGTGTTCCTCCCCGGAGGGGTGGGCAGTACTTC
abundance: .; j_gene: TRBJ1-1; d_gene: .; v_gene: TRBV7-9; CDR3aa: CSSSTQGSEAFF; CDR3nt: TGTTCCAGCAGCACACAGGGTTCAGAAGCTTTCTTT
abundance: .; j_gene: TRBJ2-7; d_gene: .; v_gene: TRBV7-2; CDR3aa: CASSLVGAGVYEQYF; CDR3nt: TGTGCCAGCAGCTTAGTGGGGGCAGGGGTCTACGAGCAGTACTTC
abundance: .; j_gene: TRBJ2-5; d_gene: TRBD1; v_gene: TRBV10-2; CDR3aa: CASSDRGQETQYF; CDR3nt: TGCGCCAGCAGTGACAGGGGGCAAGAGACCCAGTACTTC
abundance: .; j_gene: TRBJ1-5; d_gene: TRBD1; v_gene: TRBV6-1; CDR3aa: CASSVRDRDNQPQHF; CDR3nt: TGTGCCAGCAGTGTCCGGGACAGGGACAATCAGCCCCAGCATTTT
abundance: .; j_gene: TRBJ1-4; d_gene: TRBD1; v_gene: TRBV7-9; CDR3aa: CASSLAGGPGGEKLFF; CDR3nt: TGTGCCAGCAGCTTAGCAGGGGGCCCGGGCGGAGAAAAACTGTTTTTT
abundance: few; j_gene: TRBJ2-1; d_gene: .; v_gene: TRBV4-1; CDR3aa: CASSQDLLREQFF; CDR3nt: TGCGCCAGCAGCCAAGATCTACTTCGAGAGCAGTTCTTC
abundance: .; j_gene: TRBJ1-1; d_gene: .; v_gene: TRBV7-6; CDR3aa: CASSLTYRDTEAFF; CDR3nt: TGTGCCAGCAGCTTAACCTACAGGGATACTGAAGCTTTCTTT
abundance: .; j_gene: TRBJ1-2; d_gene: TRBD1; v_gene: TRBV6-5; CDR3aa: CASSQKTGADYGYTF; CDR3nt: TGTGCCAGCAGTCAAAAGACAGGGGCGGACTATGGCTACACCTTC
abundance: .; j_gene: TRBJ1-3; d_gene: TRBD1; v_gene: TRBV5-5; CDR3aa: CASSKTGFTLNSGNTIYF; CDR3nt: TGTGCCAGCAGCAAGACAGGGTTTACCCTTAACTCTGGAAACACCATATATTTT
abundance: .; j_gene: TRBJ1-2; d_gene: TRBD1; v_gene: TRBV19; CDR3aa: CASSILQGALGYTF; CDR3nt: TGTGCCAGTAGTATATTACAGGGGGCGCTTGGCTACACCTTC
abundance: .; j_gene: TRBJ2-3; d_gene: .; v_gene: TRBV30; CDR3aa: CAWSFSTDTQYF; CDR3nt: TGTGCCTGGAGTTTCTCCACAGATACGCAGTATTTT
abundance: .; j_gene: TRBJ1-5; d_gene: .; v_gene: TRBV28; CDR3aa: CASSLGGGTGNQPQHF; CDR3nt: TGTGCCAGCAGTTTGGGGGGGGGAACGGGCAATCAGCCCCAGCATTTT